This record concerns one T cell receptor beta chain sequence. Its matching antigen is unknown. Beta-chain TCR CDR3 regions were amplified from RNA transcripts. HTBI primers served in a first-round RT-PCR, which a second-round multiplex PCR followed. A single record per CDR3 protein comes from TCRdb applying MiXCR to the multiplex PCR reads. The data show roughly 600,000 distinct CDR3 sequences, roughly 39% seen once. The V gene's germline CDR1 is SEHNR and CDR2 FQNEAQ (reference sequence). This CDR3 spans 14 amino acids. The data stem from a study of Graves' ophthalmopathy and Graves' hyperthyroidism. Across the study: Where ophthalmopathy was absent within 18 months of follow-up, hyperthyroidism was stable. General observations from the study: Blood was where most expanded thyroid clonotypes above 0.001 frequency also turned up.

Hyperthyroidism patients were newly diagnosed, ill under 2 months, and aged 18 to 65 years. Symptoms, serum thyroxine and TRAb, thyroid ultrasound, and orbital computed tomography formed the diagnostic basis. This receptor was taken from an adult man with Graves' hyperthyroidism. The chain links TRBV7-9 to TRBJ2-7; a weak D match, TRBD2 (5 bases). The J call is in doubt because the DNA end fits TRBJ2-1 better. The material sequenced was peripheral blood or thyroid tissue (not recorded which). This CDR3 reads CASSPTGLGNEQFF. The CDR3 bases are TGTGCCAGCAGTCCGACCGGACTGGGCAATGAGCAGTTCTTC.